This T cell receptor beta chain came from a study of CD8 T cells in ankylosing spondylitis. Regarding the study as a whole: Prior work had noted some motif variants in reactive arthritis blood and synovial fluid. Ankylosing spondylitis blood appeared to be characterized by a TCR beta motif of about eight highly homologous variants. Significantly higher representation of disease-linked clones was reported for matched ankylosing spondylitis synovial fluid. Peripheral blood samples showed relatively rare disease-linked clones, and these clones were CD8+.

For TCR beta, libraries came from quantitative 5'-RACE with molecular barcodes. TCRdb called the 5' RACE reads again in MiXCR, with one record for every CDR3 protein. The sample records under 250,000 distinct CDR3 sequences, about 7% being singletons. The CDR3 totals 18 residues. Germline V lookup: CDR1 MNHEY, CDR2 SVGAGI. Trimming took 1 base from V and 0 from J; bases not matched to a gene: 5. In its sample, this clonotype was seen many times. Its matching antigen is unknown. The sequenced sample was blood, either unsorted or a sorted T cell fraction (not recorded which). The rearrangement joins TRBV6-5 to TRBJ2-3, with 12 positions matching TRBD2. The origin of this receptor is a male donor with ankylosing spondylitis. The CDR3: CASSYWTLAGGSTDTQYF. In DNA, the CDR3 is TGTGCCAGCAGTTACTGGACTCTAGCGGGAGGGAGCACAGATACGCAGTATTTT.